This T cell receptor (beta chain) was obtained from a study of T cell repertoires in cytomegalovirus infection. The wider study: It was recently identified HLA-C-restricted and well-studied HLA-B-restricted CMV epitopes that the study used. In public TCR beta signatures, there were indications of both CMV infection and matching HLA type. Whole-study results and caveats: CMV-specific HLA-C-restricted TCR beta clonotypes dominated the ex vivo response.

TCRdb itself ran the reads through MiXCR, one entry per CDR3 protein. This sample has hundreds of thousands of distinct CDR3 sequences, with roughly a third found just once. A note on this clonotype: Antigen unknown.

Germline V gene sequence: CDR1 LNHDA, CDR2 SQIVND (reference sequence). With 5 bases clipped from V and 2 bases from J, the junction kept 7 bases outside the gene matches. CDR3 length: 15 residues. This clonotype originated in a human donor in good health (CMV status not recorded). Some clones in this sample may be carry-over from other donors' samples. V and J are TRBV19 and TRBJ2-7; 9 nucleotides agree with TRBD1. Specimen: cultured PBMCs, collected from culture after CMV antigen stimulation. This chain's CDR3 is CASSSLGTGPYEQYF. The CDR3 DNA is TGTGCCAGTAGTTCCCTCGGGACAGGGCCCTACGAGCAGTACTTC.